This TCR beta chain was profiled in a study of beta chain features in type 1 diabetes. It was one heparinised blood draw, averaging about 116 mL, that each donor gave. It was via CD45RO/CCR7/CD25/CD127/CD95/CD27 that CD4+ naive, central memory, regulatory and stem cell-like memory cells were sorted. Post-sort purity exceeded 95% for all sorted populations. This clone was recorded a few times. With V trimmed by 0 bases and J by 0 bases, 6 bases remained unmatched. CDR3 length equals 17 residues. Germline CDR1 reads MGHRA; CDR2 reads YSYEKL. Expressed TCRB transcripts were sequenced because the entire RNA isolate underwent reverse transcription. Assay used: immunoSEQ multiplex PCR; TCRdb lists only in-frame clones, some missing. The profile covers a few hundred thousand clones, with around 15% appearing a single time and approximately 7% taken by the ten largest.

V and J are TRBV4-1 and TRBJ1-2, with 8 positions matching TRBD1. Sequenced input: central memory CD4+ T cells from blood. This clonotype was sampled from a man aged 30 to 45 in good health. CDR3 coding DNA: TGCGCCAGCAGCCAAGATATGGGGACAGGAGCTAACTATGGCTACACCTTC. Residues: CASSQDMGTGANYGYTF.